A single sample gave rise to the 28 T cell receptor beta chains below, sequenced in a study of OX40 agonist ivuxolimab in advanced cancers. Sequenced by immunoSEQ multiplex PCR; TCRdb stores in-frame clones only, minus some. The sample yields tens of thousands of clones, about 93% seen once. The specimen comprised CD4+ or CD8+ T cells sorted from blood, sampled in a trial of the OX40 agonist ivuxolimab. The receptors here all came from an adult with an advanced solid tumor such as melanoma, head and neck, liver or kidney cancer.

The CDR3, as DNA: TGCGCCAGCAGCTTGGAGGGGAGGAACACTGAAGCTTTCTTT. Translation gives CASSLEGRNTEAFF. The chain recombines TRBV5-1 with TRBJ1-1, with D perhaps matching TRBD1 (5 bases). The V and J ends lost 0 bases and 1 base respectively, with 7 bases between them. Germline V lookup: CDR1 SGHRS, CDR2 YFSETQ. The CDR3 loop spans 14 amino acids.

V usage is TRBV2 and J usage is TRBJ1-3; 7 positions match TRBD1. The germline V gene encodes CDR1 SNHLY and CDR2 FYNNEI. The length of the CDR3 is 15 residues. V was pared by 7 bases and J by 2 bases, with 8 bases of the junction left unmatched. The CDR3 sequence: CASTEQGFTGNTIYF. The CDR3 DNA reads as TGTGCCAGCACAGAACAGGGGTTCACTGGAAACACCATATATTTT.

V usage is TRBV6-1 and J usage is TRBJ2-3; no clear D gene. From germline, CDR1 is MNHNS and CDR2 SASEGT. This CDR3 contains 12 residues. V shed 3 bases and J shed 3 bases, with 4 bases lying between them. CDR3 protein: CASSDTTDTQYF. The CDR3 nucleotides read TGTGCCAGCAGTGATACGACAGATACGCAGTATTTT.

The chain has TRBV5-6 and TRBJ1-3; 9 bases align to TRBD1. CDR1 is SGHDT, CDR2 YYEEEE, per germline. CDR3 length equals 18 residues. V lost 5 bases, J lost 1 base, and 13 bases stayed unmatched. The CDR3 bases are TGTGCCAGCAGGTTTGGGACCGGGACAGGGATATCTGGAAACACCATATATTTT. Protein: CASRFGTGTGISGNTIYF. The variable domain in full, completed from reference TRBV5-6 and TRBJ1-3, reads DAGVTQSPTHLIKTRGQQVTLRCSPKSGHDTVSWYQQALGQGPQFIFQYYEEEERQRGNFPDRFSGHQFPNYSSELNVNALLLGDSALYLCASRFGTGTGISGNTIYFGEGSWLTVV.

This chain uses TRBV19 with TRBJ1-5; weak D call: TRBD1 (5 bases). CDR3 length: 15 amino acids. V lost 3 bases and J lost 3, with 12 bases in between. Germline assignment: CDR1 LNHDA and CDR2 SQIVND (reference sequence). The CDR3 is CASSIGWTTNQPQHF. In DNA, the CDR3 is TGTGCCAGTAGTATTGGATGGACAACCAATCAGCCCCAGCATTTT.

This clone was counted a single time. The V gene is TRBV2, the J gene TRBJ1-5; D gene uncertain. The CDR3 length is 14 residues. V lost 3 bases, J lost 5 bases, and 11 bases lay in between. Germline values: CDR1 SNHLY, CDR2 FYNNEI. The CDR3 sequence is CASSDVGWDQPQHF. In nucleotides, the CDR3 is TGTGCCAGCAGTGACGTGGGGTGGGATCAGCCCCAGCATTTT.

This sequence joins TRBV6-1 and TRBJ1-2; D is possibly TRBD1 (5 bases). Trimming shortened V by 2 bases and J by 7 bases, and 8 bases separated the two germline ends. The CDR3 has 12 amino acids. Germline V gene sequence: CDR1 MNHNS, CDR2 SASEGT. DNA of the CDR3: TGTGCCAGCAGTGAAAGGGGTAGTGGCTACACCTTC. Translating gives CASSERGSGYTF.

V gene TRBV6-1 combines with J gene TRBJ2-1, with 7 nucleotides matching TRBD2. Germline loops: CDR1 MNHNS, CDR2 SASEGT. V trimming: 5 bases; J trimming: 9 bases; junction bases outside the gene matches: 13. The CDR3 spans 15 residues. The CDR3 loop reads CASSPSGSIAGEQFF. CDR3 sequence (DNA): TGTGCCAGCAGTCCGTCGGGGTCGATAGCGGGTGAGCAGTTCTTC.

The V gene is TRBV30, the J gene TRBJ2-7, with D possibly TRBD2 on 6 matching bases. Germline CDR1 is GTSNPN and CDR2 is SVGIG (reference sequence). Trimming shortened V by 1 base and J by 7 bases, and 11 bases separated the two germline ends. The CDR3 covers 12 residues. CDR3 coding DNA: TGTGCCTGGAGTGAGACGGCGGGGGAGCAGTACTTC. It is translated as CAWSETAGEQYF.

This chain links TRBV7-9 with TRBJ1-1; possible D gene TRBD1, 6 bases. The length of the CDR3 is 15 residues. From germline, CDR1 is SEHNR and CDR2 FQNEAQ (reference sequence). V lost 3 bases, J lost 2 bases, and 13 bases lay in between. The chain's CDR3 is CASSFTGQRNTEAFF. The CDR3, as DNA: TGTGCCAGCAGCTTCACTGGACAGCGAAACACTGAAGCTTTCTTT.

J is TRBJ2-7 and V is TRBV7-2; TRBD2 matches 10 bases. CDR1 is SGHTA, CDR2 FQGNSA, per germline. CDR3 length: 15 residues. V shed 5 bases, J shed 6 bases, and the junction held 10 bases outside the gene matches. The CDR3 sequence is CASSHSGRASVEQYF. As DNA, the CDR3 is TGTGCCAGCAGCCACAGCGGGAGGGCCTCGGTCGAGCAGTACTTC.

The J gene is TRBJ2-1, the V gene TRBV27, with 10 positions matching TRBD1. This CDR3 has 16 amino acids. Germline V gives CDR1 MNHEY, CDR2 SMNVEV (reference sequence). The V gene end was trimmed by 3 bases and the J gene end by 6 bases; junction bases not matched to a gene: 8. The CDR3 loop reads CASSFAVRTGGNEQFF. The CDR3 region has the DNA TGTGCCAGCAGTTTCGCAGTTAGGACAGGGGGCAATGAGCAGTTCTTC.

V usage is TRBV9 and J usage is TRBJ2-7; 10 bases are a match to TRBD2. The CDR3 consists of 16 residues. The germline gives CDR1 SGDLS, CDR2 YYNGEE. V trimming: 7 bases; J trimming: 2 bases; junction bases outside the gene matches: 12. The CDR3 DNA follows: TGTGCCAGCGATGAGCTAGCGGGAGAAACAACCTACGAGCAGTACTTC. Amino acids: CASDELAGETTYEQYF.

The V and J genes are TRBV5-1 and TRBJ2-2, with D uncertain. The CDR3 length is 15 residues. Per the germline V gene, CDR1 is SGHRS and CDR2 is YFSETQ. V was shortened by 1 base and J by 7 bases, with 14 bases between the two germline ends. In DNA, the CDR3 is TGCGCCAGCAGCTTGAAAACTGGCCCCGGCGGGGAGCTGTTTTTT. Its translation: CASSLKTGPGGELFF.

The rearrangement uses TRBV18 and TRBJ1-3; no firm D call. Germline-derived CDR1 and CDR2 are KGHSH and LQKENI. The CDR3 extends over 14 amino acids. V was trimmed by 5 bases and J by 1 base, leaving 9 bases between them. The CDR3 DNA sequence: TGTGCCAGCTCAGGCTCCACTTCTGGAAACACCATATATTTT. Translated: CASSGSTSGNTIYF.

This chain uses TRBV18 with TRBJ1-5; D remains unclear. The CDR3 runs to 16 residues. CDR1 is KGHSH, CDR2 LQKENI, per germline. The V end lost 2 bases, the J end lost 5 bases, and 16 bases lay between the germline ends. The DNA of the CDR3 is TGTGCCAGCTCACCATCCTCCGGCTTTGATTATCAGCCCCAGCATTTT. Amino acid sequence: CASSPSSGFDYQPQHF.

This rearrangement joins TRBV7-9 to TRBJ2-6; tentatively, D is TRBD2 (5 bases). The germline V gene encodes CDR1 SEHNR and CDR2 FQNEAQ (reference sequence). Deletions cut 1 base from V and 5 bases from J, with 9 bases between. This CDR3 is built from 15 residues. CDR3 region: CASSLVSSWANVLTF. In DNA, the CDR3 is TGTGCCAGCAGCTTAGTGTCTAGCTGGGCCAACGTCCTGACTTTC.

V and J are TRBV15 and TRBJ2-7, with no clear D. The CDR3 contains 17 residues. Germline V CDR1 and CDR2: LNHNV, YYDKDF (reference sequence). V was pared by 2 bases and J by 0 bases, with 17 bases between. CDR3 region: CATSRTTLDLFSYEQYF. CDR3 DNA: TGTGCCACCAGCAGAACAACCCTCGACTTATTCTCCTACGAGCAGTACTTC.

The rearrangement joins TRBV7-9 to TRBJ1-1, with TRBD1 matching 7 bases. V lost 4 bases and J lost 1; bases outside the gene matches: 3. In germline, CDR1 is SEHNR, CDR2 FQNEAQ (reference sequence). The CDR3 runs 14 residues. The CDR3: CASSSQGTNTEAFF. DNA of the CDR3: TGTGCCAGCAGCTCACAGGGGACGAACACTGAAGCTTTCTTT.

The chain carries TRBV5-1 and TRBJ1-3; 9 bases map to TRBD1. Germline-derived CDR1 and CDR2 are SGHRS and YFSETQ. The length of the CDR3 is 16 residues. The trim removed 0 bases at V and 3 bases at J, leaving 4 bases unmatched. The CDR3 DNA follows: TGCGCCAGCAGCTTGGTCGGGACAGGGTATGGAAACACCATATATTTT. This sequence encodes CASSLVGTGYGNTIYF.

The chain combines TRBV2 with TRBJ2-5, with D possibly being TRBD1 (5 bases). Germline CDR1 reads SNHLY; CDR2 reads FYNNEI. The CDR3 runs 14 residues. V lost 7 bases, J lost 2 bases, and 14 bases lay in between. CDR3 amino acids: CASIPVPGQETQYF. CDR3 nucleotide sequence: TGTGCCAGCATTCCCGTGCCAGGGCAAGAGACCCAGTACTTC.

The chain has TRBV11-2 and TRBJ2-3, with a weak D call TRBD1 (6 bases). CDR1 is SGHAT and CDR2 is FQNNGV in the germline V gene. The CDR3 sequence is 12 residues long. The V gene lost 7 bases and the J gene lost 5 bases, with 10 bases spanning the gap. The CDR3 here is CASIKGGDTQYF. DNA of the CDR3: TGTGCCAGCATCAAAGGGGGAGATACGCAGTATTTT.

This clone was seen once. The chain links TRBV19 to TRBJ2-2, with 8 positions matching TRBD2. Germline V CDR1 and CDR2: LNHDA, SQIVND (reference sequence). The trim removed 8 bases at V and 4 bases at J, leaving 9 bases unmatched. The CDR3 runs 15 residues. CDR3 in DNA: TGTGCCAGTTCTCCGCTAGCGGGTATCACCGGGGAGCTGTTTTTT. Amino acid sequence: CASSPLAGITGELFF.

The chain recombines TRBV7-2 with TRBJ1-2; D not resolved. The CDR3 totals 16 residues. V was trimmed by 1 base and J by 0 bases, leaving 12 bases between them. Looked up from germline, CDR1 is SGHTA and CDR2 is FQGNSA. This CDR3 is CASSLDLFTANYGYTF. The CDR3 nucleotides read TGTGCCAGCAGCTTAGATCTGTTTACAGCTAACTATGGCTACACCTTC.

Here the CDR3 reads CASSSLPGPDEAFF. CDR3 bases: TGTGCCAGCAGTTCTCTACCCGGGCCCGATGAAGCTTTCTTT. This rearrangement joins TRBV6-6 to TRBJ1-1; no reliable D call. CDR3 length: 14 residues. V was pared by 4 bases and J by 7 bases, with 16 bases between. In germline, CDR1 is MNHNY, CDR2 SVGAGI (reference sequence).

This chain links TRBV7-9 with TRBJ2-1, with TRBD2 matching over 8 bases. This CDR3 is 13 amino acids long. V lost 6 bases, J lost 5 bases, and 3 bases stayed unmatched. The V gene's germline CDR1 is SEHNR and CDR2 FQNEAQ (reference sequence). CDR3 nucleotide sequence: TGTGCCAGCAGGGCGGGAGGCCACAATGAGCAGTTCTTC. Protein sequence: CASRAGGHNEQFF.

The table lists this clone with a count of one. The rearrangement joins TRBV18 to TRBJ1-1, with 7 bases identical to TRBD1. CDR1 and CDR2 (germline): KGHSH, LQKENI. The CDR3 loop spans 17 amino acids. The J segment lost 6 bases and the V segment lost 4 bases, leaving 17 bases of the junction unmatched. The chain's CDR3 is CASSLTGTAGGIAEAFF. In DNA form, the CDR3 reads TGTGCCAGCTCACTTACCGGGACAGCGGGGGGAATTGCTGAAGCTTTCTTT.

V and J are TRBV30 and TRBJ1-1; no reliable D call. CDR3 length: 13 amino acids. V dropped 4 bases and J dropped 1 base, with 10 bases sitting between them. Germline loops: CDR1 GTSNPN, CDR2 SVGIG (reference sequence). In nucleotides, the CDR3 is TGTGCCTGGATTTGGGCGCCGAACACTGAAGCTTTCTTT. Its protein is CAWIWAPNTEAFF.